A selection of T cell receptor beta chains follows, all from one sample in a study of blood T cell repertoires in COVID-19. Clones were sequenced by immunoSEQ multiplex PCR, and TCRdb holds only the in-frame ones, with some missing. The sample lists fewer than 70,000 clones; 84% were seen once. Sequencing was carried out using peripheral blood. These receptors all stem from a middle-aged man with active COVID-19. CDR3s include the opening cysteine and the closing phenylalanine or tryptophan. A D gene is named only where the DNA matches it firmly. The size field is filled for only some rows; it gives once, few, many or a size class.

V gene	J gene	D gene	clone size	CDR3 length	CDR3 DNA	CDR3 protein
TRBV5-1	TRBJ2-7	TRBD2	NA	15	TGCGCCAGCAGCCCGGGACTAGCGATCCTGTACGAGCAGTACTTC	CASSPGLAILYEQYF
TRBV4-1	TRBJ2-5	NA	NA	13	TGCGCCAGCAGCGATAGACTAGAAGAGACCCAGTACTTC	CASSDRLEETQYF
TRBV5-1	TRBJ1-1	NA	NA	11	TGCGCCAGCAGCTTGGCAGGTGAAGCTTTCTTT	CASSLAGEAFF
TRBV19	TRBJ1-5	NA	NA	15	TGTGCCAGTAGTACCCCGTCGGGGAGCAATCAGCCCCAGCATTTT	CASSTPSGSNQPQHF
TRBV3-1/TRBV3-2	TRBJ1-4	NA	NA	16	TGTGCCAGCAGCCTCGACAGTCTTGGGACTAATGAAAAACTGTTTTTT	CASSLDSLGTNEKLFF
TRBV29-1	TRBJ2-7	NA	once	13	TGCAGCGTTGTAAGGACAAACGGACACGAGCAGTACTTC	CSVVRTNGHEQYF
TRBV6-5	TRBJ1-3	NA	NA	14	TGTGCCAGCAGCAGGGGAGACTCTGGAAACACCATATATTTT	CASSRGDSGNTIYF
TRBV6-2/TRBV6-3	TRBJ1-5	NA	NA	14	TGTGCCAGCAGTCCCGGACAACCTCATCAGCCCCAGCATTTT	CASSPGQPHQPQHF
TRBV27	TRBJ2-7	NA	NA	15	TGTGCCAGCAGTTCTCGCCTGGGCTACTTTTACGAGCAGTACTTC	CASSSRLGYFYEQYF
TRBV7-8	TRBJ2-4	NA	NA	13	TGTGCCAGCAGCTTAGGTCAGAAAAACATTCAGTACTTC	CASSLGQKNIQYF